These 26 T cell receptor beta chains were all obtained from the same sample, sequenced in a study of shared clonotypes between healthy human individuals. The method was immunoSEQ multiplex PCR; TCRdb's version includes in-frame clones alone and lacks a portion of them. The sample lists hundreds of thousands of clones, 75% to 85% occurring once. The sample taken for sequencing was PBMCs. Receptor source: a woman between 40 and 50 years old in good health. Some clones in this sample may be carry-over from other donors' samples.

V and J are TRBV7-3 and TRBJ1-3; D gene ambiguous. Trimming removed 3 bases at V and 0 bases at J, with 9 bases between. From germline, CDR1 is SGHTA and CDR2 FQGTGA. The CDR3 totals 15 residues. CDR3 DNA sequence: TGTGCCAGCAGCTTGGACGGGCCCTCTGGAAACACCATATATTTT. It yields the protein CASSLDGPSGNTIYF.

The genes are TRBV30 and TRBJ1-3; no clear D gene. CDR3 length: 14 residues. Germline V CDR1 and CDR2: GTSNPN, SVGIG (reference sequence). The V and J ends lost 3 bases and 0 bases respectively, with 9 bases between them. The chain's CDR3 is CAWRRDRSGNTIYF. The CDR3 bases are TGTGCCTGGAGAAGAGACCGCTCTGGAAACACCATATATTTT.

The chain carries TRBV7-2 and TRBJ1-5; 9 bases line up with TRBD1. CDR1 and CDR2 (germline): SGHTA, FQGNSA. V lost 6 bases and J lost 5; bases outside the gene matches: 8. This CDR3 has 15 residues. CDR3 bases: TGTGCCAGCAGTTCCCGGACAGGGGCGGATCAGCCCCAGCATTTT. Translating gives CASSSRTGADQPQHF. The full variable domain, its missing parts supplied by reference TRBV7-2 and TRBJ1-5, is GAGVSQSPSNKVTEKGKDVELRCDPISGHTALYWYRQSLGQGLEFLIYFQGNSAPDKSGLPSDRFSAERTGGSVSTLTIQRTQQEDSAVYLCASSSRTGADQPQHFGDGTRLSIL.

The J gene is TRBJ1-1, the V gene TRBV5-4; 7 positions agree with TRBD1. Germline CDR1 reads SGHNT; CDR2 reads YYREEE (reference sequence). Losses at the gene ends were 0 bases for V and 2 bases for J; bases not matched to a gene: 4. The CDR3 loop spans 15 amino acids. CDR3: CASSLDRGFNTEAFF. In DNA form, the CDR3 reads TGTGCCAGCAGCTTGGACAGGGGTTTTAACACTGAAGCTTTCTTT.

This clone was detected only once. The chain employs TRBV2 and TRBJ2-2; 10 nucleotides match TRBD1. V was clipped by 4 bases and J by 6 bases; unmatched bases: 5. Germline CDR1 SNHLY, CDR2 FYNNEI. The CDR3 extends over 15 amino acids. DNA of the CDR3: TGTGCCAGCAGTGTCACCGGGACAGGGGCCGGGGAGCTGTTTTTT. This translates into CASSVTGTGAGELFF.

The J gene is TRBJ1-4, the V gene TRBV7-9, with D possibly TRBD1 on 6 matching bases. V shed 3 bases and J shed 2 bases, with 13 bases lying between them. CDR3 size: 16 residues. Germline V lookup: CDR1 SEHNR, CDR2 FQNEAQ (reference sequence). The CDR3 DNA sequence: TGTGCCAGCAGCTTTTCACAGGGCCCTACTAATGAAAAACTGTTTTTT. Amino acids: CASSFSQGPTNEKLFF.

The genes are TRBV12-1 and TRBJ2-1; no DNA check was done on the table's D call, TRBD2. TRBV12-1 corresponds to a pseudogene. The CDR3 consists of 15 residues. The CDR3 loop reads CASRRTSGSLNEQFF. The CDR3 coding sequence is TGTGCCAGCAGGCGGACTAGCGGGAGTTTGAATGAGCAGTTCTTC.

The chain combines TRBV7-9 with TRBJ2-5, with D hard to call. The J call may not be correct, given that the DNA end is closer to TRBJ2-7. The CDR3 has 12 residues. Germline V CDR1 and CDR2: SEHNR, FQNEAQ (reference sequence). The CDR3 DNA sequence: TGTGCCAGCAGCTTAATGGACTACGAGCAGTACTTC. Translated, it gives CASSLMDYEQYF.

V gene TRBV6-1 combines with J gene TRBJ1-2; possibly TRBD1 for D (5 bases). The length of the CDR3 is 13 residues. V dropped 6 bases and J dropped 4 bases, with 12 bases sitting between them. Germline CDR1 and CDR2: MNHNS and SASEGT. As DNA, the CDR3 is TGTGCCAGCAGGATAACAGGCCTCTATGGCTACACCTTC. This translates into CASRITGLYGYTF.

The chain combines TRBV7-2 with TRBJ2-6, with D maybe TRBD2 (6 bases). The CDR3 extends over 15 amino acids. Germline assignment: CDR1 SGHTA and CDR2 FQGNSA. The germline V and J ends were trimmed by 4 bases and 2 bases, with 9 bases remaining between them. The CDR3 region has the DNA TGTGCCAGCAGCTCACCGGGGGCTGGGGCCAACGTCCTGACTTTC. Translating it yields CASSSPGAGANVLTF.

A word on this clone: Other DNA variants within this sample encode the same CDR3. V is TRBV29-1 and J is TRBJ1-4; 8 bases line up with TRBD1. With V trimmed by 6 bases and J by 5 bases, 5 bases remained unmatched. The CDR3 sequence is 13 residues long. CDR1 is SQVTM, CDR2 ANQGSEA, per germline. CDR3: CSVGQATNEKLFF. The CDR3 nucleotides read TGCAGCGTGGGACAGGCGACGAATGAAAAACTGTTTTTT. Filled out from reference TRBV29-1 and TRBJ1-4, the complete variable domain reads SAVISQKPSRDICQRGTSLTIQCQVDSQVTMMFWYRQQPGQSLTLIATANQGSEATYESGFVIDKFPISRPNLTFSTLTVSNMSPEDSSIYLCSVGQATNEKLFFGSGTQLSVL.

To note about this clone: Other DNA sequences within the sample encode an identical CDR3. The V and J genes are TRBV15 and TRBJ2-1; D is unclear. Trimming removed 0 bases from V and 7 bases from J, with 7 bases in between. The CDR3 contains 13 residues. CDR1 and CDR2 (germline): LNHNV, YYDKDF (reference sequence). The CDR3 DNA sequence: TGTGCCACCAGCAGAGATCTAGGGAATGAGCAGTTCTTC. Residues: CATSRDLGNEQFF.

This chain joins TRBV6-1 and TRBJ2-1; unclear D gene. Trimming stripped 4 bases from V and 5 bases from J, with 12 bases between. Germline V lookup: CDR1 MNHNS, CDR2 SASEGT. This CDR3 is 14 amino acids long. The CDR3 DNA sequence: TGTGCCAGCAGTGCATCCGGATCGGACAATGAGCAGTTCTTC. Protein: CASSASGSDNEQFF.

The chain carries TRBV4-2 and TRBJ2-1; D unclear. Germline loops: CDR1 LGHNA, CDR2 YNFKEQ. The ends were cut back, 0 bases at V and 5 bases at J, with 14 bases in the middle. This CDR3 has 16 residues. The CDR3 here is CASSQDYGGGHNEQFF. CDR3 sequence (DNA): TGTGCCAGCAGCCAAGATTACGGCGGCGGCCACAATGAGCAGTTCTTC.

The CDR3: CASSYSSGGSYNEQFF. In DNA, the CDR3 is TGTGCCAGCAGTTACTCTTCGGGAGGCTCCTACAATGAGCAGTTCTTC. The chain links TRBV6-5 to TRBJ2-1; 7 positions match TRBD2. Germline V lookup: CDR1 MNHEY, CDR2 SVGAGI. V lost 0 bases and J lost 0; bases outside the gene matches: 2. This CDR3 is built from 16 residues.

This clone was counted a few times. The CDR3 here is CASSPGVGSAGYTF. For the CDR3, the DNA is TGTGCCAGCAGCCCAGGGGTTGGGTCGGCTGGCTACACCTTC. This chain connects TRBV7-9 to TRBJ1-2; TRBD1 might be the D (6 bases). Per germline, CDR1 SEHNR and CDR2 FQNEAQ (reference sequence). The CDR3 totals 14 residues. The V end was cut by 5 bases, the J end by 7 bases, with 17 bases between.

This clone was seen a few times. The rearrangement uses TRBV15 and TRBJ2-3, with unresolved D. V lost 0 bases and J 2 bases, leaving 9 bases between the germline ends. The CDR3 is 15 residues long. Germline V lookup: CDR1 LNHNV, CDR2 YYDKDF (reference sequence). The CDR3 spells CATSREGRLTDTQYF. CDR3 in DNA: TGTGCCACCAGCAGAGAGGGAAGACTCACAGATACGCAGTATTTT.

This clone was seen only a few times. V gene TRBV6-1 combines with J gene TRBJ1-5; D gene ambiguous. The CDR3 contains 15 residues. CDR1 is MNHNS, CDR2 SASEGT, per germline. Trimming cost V 2 bases and J 4 bases, with 12 bases left between them. The DNA of the CDR3 is TGTGCCAGCAGTGAAATGCCAGGACTTAATCAGCCCCAGCATTTT. Its protein product is CASSEMPGLNQPQHF.

The chain couples TRBV19 to TRBJ2-5; 9 positions agree with TRBD2. Germline V lookup: CDR1 LNHDA, CDR2 SQIVND (reference sequence). CDR3 length: 14 amino acids. The ends lost 5 bases at V and 5 bases at J; junction bases unmatched: 6. CDR3 protein: CASSSRTSVETQYF. CDR3 DNA sequence: TGTGCCAGTAGTTCTCGGACTAGCGTTGAGACCCAGTACTTC.

CDR3 DNA sequence: TGTGCCAGCAGTTACTCAGGAGAGAACTATGGCTACACCTTC. Translated, it gives CASSYSGENYGYTF. This chain joins TRBV6-6 and TRBJ1-2; no clear D gene. Germline assignment: CDR1 MNHNY and CDR2 SVGAGI (reference sequence). The CDR3 is made up of 14 amino acids. The V end lost 0 bases, the J end lost 2 bases, and 7 bases lay between the germline ends.

The rearrangement joins TRBV4-3 to TRBJ2-3, with D perhaps matching TRBD1 (6 bases). The CDR3 sequence is 18 residues long. Germline assignment: CDR1 LGHNA and CDR2 YSLEER. The V end lost 0 bases, the J end lost 3 bases, and 19 bases lay between the germline ends. CDR3 nucleotide sequence: TGCGCCAGCAGCCAAGATCGAAGCAGGGGAGAATTGACAGATACGCAGTATTTT. As protein: CASSQDRSRGELTDTQYF.

Points on this clone: Mismatch with germline at one junction end may stem from a read error. V usage is TRBV5-4 and J usage is TRBJ1-5; no reliable D call. From germline, CDR1 is SGHNT and CDR2 YYREEE (reference sequence). The CDR3 has 15 residues. CDR3 amino acids: CASSQDSAVNQPQHF. The DNA for the CDR3 is TGCGCCAGCAGCCAAGATTCGGCTGTAAATCAGCCCCAGCATTTT.

This clone appeared once. The CDR3 spells CASSLKREPTGELFF. The CDR3 coding sequence is TGTGCCAGCAGTTTAAAGCGGGAACCCACCGGGGAGCTGTTTTTT. The gene calls are TRBV27 and TRBJ2-2; the match to TRBD2 covers 7 bases. Per the germline V gene, CDR1 is MNHEY and CDR2 is SMNVEV (reference sequence). The CDR3 covers 15 residues. V lost 2 bases and J lost 4; bases outside the gene matches: 4.

The gene calls are TRBV12-5 and TRBJ2-5; tentative D call: TRBD1 (7 bases). Germline lookup yields CDR1 LGHNT and CDR2 FRNRAP. Deletions cut 5 bases from V and 2 bases from J, with 18 bases between. The CDR3 length is 16 residues. CDR3 sequence: CASGPGNRGGQETQYF. The CDR3 nucleotides read TGTGCTAGTGGTCCTGGCAACAGGGGAGGTCAAGAGACCCAGTACTTC.

This CDR3 reads CASSGQGGVGTEAFF. The CDR3 region has the DNA TGCGCCAGCAGCGGACAAGGGGGCGTTGGAACTGAAGCTTTCTTT. The rearrangement joins TRBV5-1 to TRBJ1-1; 7 nucleotides match TRBD1. The CDR3 has 15 residues. CDR1 is SGHRS, CDR2 YFSETQ, per germline. The ends lost 4 bases at V and 5 bases at J; junction bases unmatched: 11.

The chain uses TRBV28 and TRBJ1-6, with D maybe TRBD1 (6 bases). From germline, CDR1 is MDHEN and CDR2 SYDVKM. V dropped 7 bases and J dropped 8 bases, with 12 bases sitting between them. The CDR3 totals 13 residues. The CDR3 here is CASTTGLDSPLHF. CDR3 DNA: TGTGCCAGCACAACAGGGCTGGATTCACCCCTCCACTTT.